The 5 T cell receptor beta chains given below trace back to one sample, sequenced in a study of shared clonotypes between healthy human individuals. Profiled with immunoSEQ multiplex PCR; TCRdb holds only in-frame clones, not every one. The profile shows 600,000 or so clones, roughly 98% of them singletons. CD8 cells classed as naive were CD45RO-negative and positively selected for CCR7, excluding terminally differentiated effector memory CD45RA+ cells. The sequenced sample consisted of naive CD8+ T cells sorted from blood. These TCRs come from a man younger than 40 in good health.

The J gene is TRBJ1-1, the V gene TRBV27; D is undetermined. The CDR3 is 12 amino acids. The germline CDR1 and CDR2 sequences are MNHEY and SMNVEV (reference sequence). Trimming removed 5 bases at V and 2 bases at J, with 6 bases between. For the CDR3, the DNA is TGTGCCAGCAGTCTCCCTAACACTGAAGCTTTCTTT. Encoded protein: CASSLPNTEAFF.

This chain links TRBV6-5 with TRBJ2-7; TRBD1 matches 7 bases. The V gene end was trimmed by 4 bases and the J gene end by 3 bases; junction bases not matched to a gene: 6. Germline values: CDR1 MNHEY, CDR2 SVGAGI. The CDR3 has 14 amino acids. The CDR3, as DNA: TGTGCCAGCAGTTCCCGAACAGGGGTCTACGAGCAGTACTTC. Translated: CASSSRTGVYEQYF.

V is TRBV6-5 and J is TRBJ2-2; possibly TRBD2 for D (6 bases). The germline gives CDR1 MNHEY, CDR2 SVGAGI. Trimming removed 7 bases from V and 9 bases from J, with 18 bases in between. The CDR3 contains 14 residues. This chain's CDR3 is CASTYSGLARELFF. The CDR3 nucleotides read TGTGCCAGCACCTACTCGGGACTTGCAAGGGAGCTGTTTTTT.

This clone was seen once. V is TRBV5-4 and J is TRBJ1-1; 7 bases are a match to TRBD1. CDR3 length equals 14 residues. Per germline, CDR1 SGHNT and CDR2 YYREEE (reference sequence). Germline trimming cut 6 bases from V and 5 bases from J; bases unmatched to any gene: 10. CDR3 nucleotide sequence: TGTGCCAGCACTCCAGGGGGGCGAAGAACTGAAGCTTTCTTT. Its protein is CASTPGGRRTEAFF.

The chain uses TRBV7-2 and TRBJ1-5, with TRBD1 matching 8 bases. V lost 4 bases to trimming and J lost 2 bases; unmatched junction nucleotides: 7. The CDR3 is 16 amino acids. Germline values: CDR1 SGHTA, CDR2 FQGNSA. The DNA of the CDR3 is TGTGCCAGCAGCTCAGACAGGGGTCCGGGCAATCAGCCCCAGCATTTT. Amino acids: CASSSDRGPGNQPQHF.